The text below deals with one T cell receptor (beta chain). Its antigen is not yet known. Base qualities are not at hand, and no much larger clone is one base apart. Patients with a history of autoimmune disease or receiving systemic immunosuppression were excluded from the trial. Peripheral blood for TCR sequencing was collected from all dose cohorts at baseline, on cycle 4 day 1, and on cycle 7 day 1. Samples came from an open-label, multicenter, first-in-human phase I dose-escalation trial of ivuxolimab. The trial enrolled adults with locally advanced or metastatic head and neck squamous cell, hepatocellular, melanoma or renal cell carcinoma. Before TCR sequencing, CD4+ T cells and CD8+ T cells from peripheral blood were sorted into separate populations. The sample belongs to a study of OX40 agonist ivuxolimab in advanced cancers. Regarding the research as a whole: Ivuxolimab, which targeted the costimulatory receptor OX40 (CD134), was an agonistic, fully human IgG2 monoclonal antibody. Intravenous ivuxolimab was administered to patients every 2 weeks at six dose levels: 0.01, 0.1, 0.3, 1.5, 3 and 10 mg/kg. Of the roughly 51 patients in dose escalation, 19 had hepatocellular carcinoma, roughly 15 had melanoma, 9 had renal cell carcinoma and 9 had head and neck cancer. A male proportion of roughly 85% and a mean age of approximately 60 years, ranging from about 20 to 80, were recorded for the dose-escalation cohort. Prior anti-PD-1, anti-PD-L1 or anti-CTLA-4 therapy was permitted, and checkpoint inhibitors had been received by less than 45% of dose-escalation patients. Partial responses were achieved by three dose-escalation patients, of whom one had hepatocellular carcinoma and two had cutaneous melanoma. The point of sequencing TCRbeta in the periphery was to test whether ivuxolimab changed TCR sequence diversity and drove clonal T-cell expansion. The paper describes the monotherapy dose-escalation part (N of about 52 patients) of the phase I trial of ivuxolimab. Beyond this particular receptor, the publication reports: In the 0.1-3.0 mg/kg groups, partial responders had among the lowest normalized peripheral clonal expansion, particularly in CD8+ T cells. At doses of 0.1 to 3.0 mg/kg, clonal expansion of both CD4+ and CD8+ blood T cells was observed from baseline to week 6. After ivuxolimab, CD8+ T cells had more expanded clones than CD4+ T cells on average. The antigen specificity of the peripheral T cells that underwent clonal expansion was not determined. Low levels of normalized T-cell clonal expansion were also seen in some patients who did not respond.

CDR1 and CDR2 are drawn from the germline V gene (reference sequence): SGHKS, YYEKEE. V lost 1 base and J lost 2 bases, and the count of bases not matched to a germline gene is 6. Reading from cysteine to phenylalanine, the CDR3 counts 15 amino acids. Only CDR3 DNA remains: 45 bases, in frame from the first base. Genomic DNA was extracted from sorted cells for sequencing of the TCRbeta CDR3 region. TCRbeta CDR3 regions were sequenced using the immunoSEQ Assay. TCRdb holds this immuneACCESS table with in-frame rearrangements only. Some clones are missing; in checked studies, unresolved V genes explain under half, and the rest has no known cause. For this sample there are roughly 61,000 clones; 87% appear just once. The top ten clonotypes cover around 0.76% of the sample.

This specimen consisted of CD4+ or CD8+ T cells sorted from blood, obtained in a trial of the OX40 agonist ivuxolimab. The source is an adult with an advanced solid tumor such as melanoma, head and neck, liver or kidney cancer. This chain joins TRBV5-5 to TRBJ2-7; TRBD1 lines up with 7 middle nucleotides. CDR3 sequence: CASSLSPGQTYEQYF. The nucleotides are TGTGCCAGCAGCTTGAGCCCGGGACAGACCTACGAGCAGTACTTC.